These 20 T cell receptor beta chains were all obtained from the same sample, sequenced in a study of T cells in Graves' hyperthyroidism and ophthalmopathy. Authors of the study amplified TCR beta CDR3 regions from RNA transcripts. When the TCR CDR3 underwent first-round RT-PCR, the HTBI primer set was used. A single record per CDR3 protein comes from TCRdb applying MiXCR to the multiplex PCR reads. The sample consists of some 360,000 distinct CDR3 sequences, roughly 18% of them appearing once. Specimen: blood. These receptors originate from a woman aged 40 to 50 with Graves' ophthalmopathy.

The sample holds many counts of this clonotype. The V and J genes are TRBV20-1 and TRBJ2-7; D gene ambiguous. The ends were cut back, 4 bases at V and 6 bases at J, with 16 bases in the middle. This CDR3 region has 13 residues. CDR1 is DFQATT, CDR2 SNEGSKA, per germline (reference sequence). The CDR3 is CSAMPGFRLEQYF. The CDR3 DNA sequence: TGCAGTGCTATGCCCGGGTTTCGTCTCGAGCAGTACTTC.

This clonotype came up many times. One end of the junction is discordant with germline, which a read error may explain. The V gene is TRBV4-2, the J gene TRBJ1-2; TRBD1 is a possible D gene (5 bases). This CDR3 contains 14 residues. The germline CDR1 and CDR2 sequences are LGHNA and YNFKEQ. The CDR3 is CASSQERRDYGNTF. Written as DNA, the CDR3 is TGTGCCAGCAGCCAAGAGCGCCGGGACTATGGCAACACCTTC.

Ten or more counts support this clonotype. The rearrangement links TRBV20-1 to TRBJ2-4; 8 bases map to TRBD2. The V segment lost 3 bases and the J segment 0 bases; nucleotides outside the gene matches: 7. The CDR3 loop spans 16 amino acids. Looked up from germline, CDR1 is DFQATT and CDR2 is SNEGSKA (reference sequence). CDR3 sequence reads: CSASPQRELAKNIQYF. The CDR3 nucleotides read TGCAGTGCTAGCCCTCAGCGGGAGCTAGCCAAAAACATTCAGTACTTC.

The sample holds many counts of this clonotype. The rearrangement joins TRBV15 to TRBJ2-7, with a tentative D call TRBD1 (5 bases). Between the trimmed V and J ends, which lost 0 bases and 3 bases, there was a span of 12 bases. The CDR3 has 15 amino acids. In germline, CDR1 is LNHNV, CDR2 YYDKDF (reference sequence). CDR3 sequence (DNA): TGTGCCACCAGCAGAGACAGAGACAGCCGCTACGAGCAGTACTTC. Translated, it gives CATSRDRDSRYEQYF. Supplemented by reference TRBV15 and TRBJ2-7, the full variable domain reads DAMVIQNPRYQVTQFGKPVTLSCSQTLNHNVMYWYQQKSSQAPKLLFHYYDKDFNNEADTPDNFQSRRPNTSFCFLDIRSPGLGDTAMYLCATSRDRDSRYEQYFGPGTRLTVT.

Many counts were recorded for this clonotype. The rearrangement joins TRBV19 to TRBJ1-2; a weak D match, TRBD1 (6 bases). Per germline, CDR1 LNHDA and CDR2 SQIVND (reference sequence). The V and J ends lost 10 bases and 1 base respectively, with 28 bases between them. There are 18 residues in the CDR3. CDR3 sequence: CATTQFGTIDLNNYGYTF. In DNA, the CDR3 is TGTGCCACCACTCAGTTCGGGACAATAGACCTAAATAACTATGGCTACACCTTC.

In the case of this clonotype: A read error may produce the germline difference seen at one junction end. This chain joins TRBV28 and TRBJ1-2, with D possibly matching TRBD1 (6 bases). CDR3 length equals 15 residues. Germline assignment: CDR1 MDHEN and CDR2 SYDVKM. The CDR3 region is CASSSELTGRDGYIF. The CDR3, as DNA: TGTGCCAGCAGTTCGGAACTGACAGGACGGGATGGCTACATCTTC.

The table lists this clonotype with many counts. The J gene is TRBJ2-5, the V gene TRBV28; TRBD2 matches 9 bases. The J segment lost 5 bases and the V segment lost 2 bases, leaving 6 bases of the junction unmatched. From germline, CDR1 is MDHEN and CDR2 SYDVKM. The CDR3 spans 15 residues. The CDR3 nucleotides read TGTGCCAGCAGTTTAGGTCTAGCGGGACGTGAGACCCAGTACTTC. Residues: CASSLGLAGRETQYF.

A few counts support this clonotype. The chain is built from TRBV13 and TRBJ1-1; D gene uncertain. Trimming removed 1 base from V and 3 bases from J, with 21 bases in between. CDR1 PRHDT and CDR2 FYEKMQ come from the germline V gene (reference sequence). There are 18 residues in the CDR3. The CDR3: CASSLVEGPPHWDTEAFF. CDR3 DNA: TGTGCCAGCAGCTTAGTGGAAGGACCGCCCCACTGGGACACTGAAGCTTTCTTT.

The chain links TRBV6-1 to TRBJ1-2; D not certain. Trimming took 9 bases from V and 5 from J, leaving 19 bases between them. Germline assignment: CDR1 MNHNS and CDR2 SASEGT. The CDR3 contains 14 residues. CDR3 sequence: CASMDPTSPYGYTF. The CDR3 nucleotides are TGTGCCAGTATGGACCCCACAAGTCCATATGGCTACACCTTC.

This clonotype was observed many times. The chain couples TRBV14 to TRBJ2-7; no clear D gene. Per the germline V gene, CDR1 is SGHDN and CDR2 is FVKESK. Trimming took off 0 bases at V and 3 bases at J, with 12 bases between the two ends. The CDR3 is 15 residues long. Here the CDR3 DNA reads TGTGCCAGCAGCCAAGATCTTAAAGCTGACTACGAGCAGTACTTC. It encodes CASSQDLKADYEQYF.

This clonotype occurred many times. The chain uses TRBV10-3 and TRBJ2-5; tentatively, D is TRBD1 (5 bases). The CDR3 covers 13 residues. The V gene's germline CDR1 is ENHRY and CDR2 SYGVKD. V was pared by 10 bases and J by 0 bases, with 12 bases between. The CDR3 is CANQGSDQETQYF. CDR3 bases: TGTGCCAACCAGGGAAGCGACCAAGAGACCCAGTACTTC.

CDR3 residues: CSATAHDSSVLTF. DNA of the CDR3: TGCAGTGCTACTGCCCACGATTCTTCTGTCCTGACTTTC. The chain is built from TRBV20-1 and TRBJ2-6; D unresolved. Trimming removed 4 bases from V and 13 bases from J, with 17 bases in between. Germline values: CDR1 DFQATT, CDR2 SNEGSKA (reference sequence). CDR3 length: 13 residues.

In its sample, this clonotype was seen many times. This chain uses TRBV27 with TRBJ1-1, with a weak D call TRBD1 (5 bases). The CDR3 loop spans 18 amino acids. Trimming pared 3 bases from V and 0 bases from J, leaving 20 bases between. CDR1 and CDR2 (germline): MNHEY, SMNVEV (reference sequence). The CDR3 coding sequence is TGTGCCAGCAGTTTCCTGGGGGGTGGAAGATTGATGAACACTGAAGCTTTCTTT. This encodes CASSFLGGGRLMNTEAFF.

Details on this clonotype: One end of the junction does not line up with germline, which may come from a read error. The chain is built from TRBV4-2 and TRBJ2-7; D is undetermined. CDR1 and CDR2 (germline): LGHNA, YNFKEQ. The CDR3 spans 17 residues. The CDR3 loop reads CASSQEAGPGISYEQSF. In DNA, the CDR3 is TGTGCCAGCAGCCAAGAGGCCGGACCGGGCATTTCGTACGAGCAGTCCTTC.

The V and J genes are TRBV12-3 or TRBV12-4 and TRBJ2-6; TRBD1 might be the D (5 bases). CDR3 length: 15 amino acids. V was trimmed by 5 bases and J by 6 bases, leaving 14 bases between them. The CDR3 coding sequence is TGTGCCAGCAGTCGTGGGGCGTTCGTGGCCAACGTCCTGACTTTC. This gives the protein CASSRGAFVANVLTF.

This clonotype came up many times. V gene TRBV28 combines with J gene TRBJ2-7; maybe TRBD1 (6 bases). The germline V gene encodes CDR1 MDHEN and CDR2 SYDVKM. Trimming left V 2 bases short and J 3 bases short, with 14 bases between. CDR3 size: 15 residues. The DNA of the CDR3 is TGTGCCAGCAGTTTAGGGGGACGGACAGACTACGAGCAGTACTTC. This translates into CASSLGGRTDYEQYF.

There are many counts of this clonotype. The genes are TRBV30 and TRBJ2-2; 8 bases match TRBD1. Germline V lookup: CDR1 GTSNPN, CDR2 SVGIG (reference sequence). The CDR3 spans 12 residues. J gave up 11 bases and V 5 bases, and 7 bases lay outside the gene matches. The DNA for the CDR3 is TGTGCCTGGGAGCTAGGACAGGGTGAGCTGTTTTTT. The encoded protein is CAWELGQGELFF.

On this clonotype itself: Just one base apart from a much larger clone, this may be a read error. The final CDR3 position lacks the conserved phenylalanine or tryptophan, pointing to a likely read error. The rearrangement joins TRBV30 to TRBJ1-5, with 7 bases aligning to TRBD1. The ends lost 4 bases at V and 5 bases at J; junction bases unmatched: 5. Germline V gene data show CDR1 as GTSNPN and CDR2 as SVGIG (reference sequence). The CDR3 is 13 residues long. The CDR3 here is CAWTRGRDQPQHL. The CDR3 region has the DNA TGTGCCTGGACAAGGGGGCGCGATCAGCCCCAGCATCTT.

This clonotype was observed at least ten times. The chain links TRBV28 to TRBJ1-5; a weak D match, TRBD1 (6 bases). Germline V gene data show CDR1 as MDHEN and CDR2 as SYDVKM. The CDR3 length is 18 residues. The ends were cut back, 8 bases at V and 1 base at J, with 24 bases in the middle. The DNA of the CDR3 is TGTGCCAGCGGGAGGAGGGGGACCTGGGGAGGCAGCAATCAGCCCCAGCATTTT. This gives the protein CASGRRGTWGGSNQPQHF.

This clonotype was recorded many times. CDR3 bases: TGTGCCAGCAGCGCGGGACCGACAGGTAGATACGAGCAGTACTTC. Translated, it gives CASSAGPTGRYEQYF. V and J are TRBV5-6 and TRBJ2-7, with D perhaps matching TRBD1 or TRBD2 (6 bases each). This CDR3 has 15 amino acids. Trimming stripped 4 bases from V and 4 bases from J, with 18 bases between. Germline loops: CDR1 SGHDT, CDR2 YYEEEE.